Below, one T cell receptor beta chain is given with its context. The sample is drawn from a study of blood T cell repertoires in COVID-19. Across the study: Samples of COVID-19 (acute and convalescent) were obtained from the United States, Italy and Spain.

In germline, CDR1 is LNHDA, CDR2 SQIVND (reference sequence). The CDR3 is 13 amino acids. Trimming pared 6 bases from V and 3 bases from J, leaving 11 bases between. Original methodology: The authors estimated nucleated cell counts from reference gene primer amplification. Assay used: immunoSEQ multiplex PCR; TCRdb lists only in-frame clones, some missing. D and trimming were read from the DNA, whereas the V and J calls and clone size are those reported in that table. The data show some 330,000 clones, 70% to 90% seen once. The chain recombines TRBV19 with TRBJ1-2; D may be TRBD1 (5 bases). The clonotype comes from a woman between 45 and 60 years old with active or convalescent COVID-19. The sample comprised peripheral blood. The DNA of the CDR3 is TGTGCCAGTAGGGAGACAGTCGACTATGGCTACACCTTC. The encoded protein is CASRETVDYGYTF.